The 11 T cell receptor beta chains given below trace back to one sample, sequenced in a study of regulatory T cells in long-lasting Graves disease. TCR beta libraries were built with iRepertoire HTBI primers and Arm-PCR of CDR3 regions. MiXCR, run by TCRdb on the multiplex PCR reads, gives a single entry per CDR3 protein. The sample lists approximately 350,000 distinct CDR3 sequences; over 15% were seen once. Time point specified: newly diagnosed GD, antithyroid drugs for less than 3 months. Extracted RNA from PBMCs served as the source of the TCR library. In addition, the sample was reused for a study of T cells in Graves' hyperthyroidism and ophthalmopathy.

The sequencing here drew on peripheral blood mononuclear cells (PBMCs), taken at new diagnosis, from a patient treated with antithyroid drugs. These receptors were collected from a man between 40 and 49 years old with Graves disease.

This clonotype was seen repeatedly, ten times or more. This chain uses TRBV3-1 with TRBJ2-5, with D possibly being TRBD1 (6 bases). Trimming removed 3 bases from V and 9 bases from J, with 20 bases in between. In germline, CDR1 is LGHDT, CDR2 YNNKEL (reference sequence). The CDR3 extends over 15 amino acids. CDR3 region: CASSHSLDGQGPQYF. DNA for the CDR3: TGTGCCAGCAGCCATTCCCTTGACGGGCAGGGGCCCCAGTACTTC.

This clonotype occurred many times. The rearrangement links TRBV2 to TRBJ1-5; no reliable D call. The CDR3 covers 14 residues. Germline V lookup: CDR1 SNHLY, CDR2 FYNNEI. The V end lost 4 bases, the J end lost 0 bases, and 7 bases lay between the germline ends. CDR3 coding DNA: TGTGCCAGCAGTGCAGAGTATAGCAATCAGCCCCAGCATTTT. Its protein product is CASSAEYSNQPQHF.

This clonotype was found a few times. The V gene is TRBV5-1, the J gene TRBJ2-1, with 7 bases that match TRBD1. This CDR3 has 15 amino acids. CDR1 is SGHRS and CDR2 is YFSETQ in the germline V gene. V lost 3 bases to trimming and J lost 1 base; unmatched junction nucleotides: 4. The CDR3 region has the DNA TGCGCCAGCAGCTCTCCGGGACAGTCCTACAATGAGCAGTTCTTC. Translation gives CASSSPGQSYNEQFF.

This clonotype was observed many times. CDR3 nucleotide sequence: TGTGCTAGTGGAATACCCCCCTTTAAGGATGAGCAGTTCTTC. Translating gives CASGIPPFKDEQFF. This chain joins TRBV12-5 and TRBJ2-1; D remains ambiguous. The germline CDR1 and CDR2 sequences are LGHNT and FRNRAP. Trimming took off 6 bases at V and 8 bases at J, with 17 bases between the two ends. The CDR3 has 14 residues.

This chain links TRBV2 with TRBJ2-4; maybe TRBD1 (5 bases). From germline, CDR1 is SNHLY and CDR2 FYNNEI. The CDR3 is 14 residues long. Trimming removed 4 bases from V and 5 bases from J, with 12 bases in between. This CDR3 is CASSVTGGENIQYF. Here the CDR3 DNA reads TGTGCCAGCAGTGTAACAGGTGGTGAAAACATTCAGTACTTC.

This clonotype has just a few counts. Without the conserved terminal phenylalanine or tryptophan, this CDR3 likely stems from a read error. The chain has TRBV30 and TRBJ1-6, with D uncertain. This CDR3 has 15 residues. V lost 0 bases, J lost 3 bases, and 9 bases lay in between. The germline V gene has CDR1 GTSNPN and CDR2 SVGIG (reference sequence). CDR3 sequence reads: CAWSVLRGYNSPLHL. Written as DNA, the CDR3 is TGTGCCTGGAGTGTACTCAGAGGCTATAATTCACCCCTCCACCTT.

This CDR3 is CASSLKSQGDYGYTF. The CDR3 DNA reads as TGTGCCAGCAGTTTAAAGTCACAGGGGGACTATGGCTACACCTTC. The chain couples TRBV25-1 to TRBJ1-2, with TRBD1 identical over 8 bases. The CDR3 sequence is 15 residues long. Germline assignment: CDR1 MGHDK and CDR2 SYGVNS. Losses at the gene ends were 5 bases for V and 3 bases for J; bases not matched to a gene: 8.

This clonotype has ten or more counts. The chain recombines TRBV25-1 with TRBJ1-1, with TRBD1 as a possible D gene (6 bases). V gave up 4 bases and J gave up 4 bases, with 10 bases separating them. This CDR3 comprises 13 residues. Germline lookup yields CDR1 MGHDK and CDR2 SYGVNS. The CDR3 nucleotides read TGTGCCAGCAGTGTGGACAGAGCCACTGAAGCTTTCTTT. Encoded protein: CASSVDRATEAFF.

This clonotype showed up many times. The chain uses TRBV15 and TRBJ1-6, with a possible D match to TRBD1 (5 bases). Between the trimmed V and J ends, which lost 3 bases and 9 bases, there was a span of 12 bases. Germline V gene lookup returns CDR1 LNHNV and CDR2 YYDKDF (reference sequence). This CDR3 spans 14 amino acids. The chain's CDR3 is CATSRGGIASPLHF. The DNA of the CDR3 is TGTGCCACCAGCAGGGGGGGGATTGCTTCACCCCTCCACTTT.

This clonotype came up many times. The junction does not match germline at one end; this may be a read error. V gene TRBV11-1 combines with J gene TRBJ2-1, with 11 bases lining up with TRBD2. This CDR3 comprises 12 residues. CDR1 SGHAT and CDR2 FQDESV come from the germline V gene (reference sequence). CDR3: CASSNSGGAREF. The DNA for the CDR3 is TGTGCCAGCAGCAATAGCGGGGGGGCCCGGGAGTTC.

Only a few counts were recorded for this clonotype. One end of the junction varies from germline; a read error may be responsible. The chain carries TRBV5-1 and TRBJ2-7, with 7 bases identical to TRBD2. This CDR3 region has 15 residues. CDR1 and CDR2 from the germline V gene are SGHRS and YFSETQ. Here the CDR3 DNA reads TGTGCCAGCAGCTTGGTCGGGGGGACCTCCTACGAGCAGTACTTC. Its translation: CASSLVGGTSYEQYF. Using reference TRBV5-1 and TRBJ2-7 for the parts outside the CDR3, the full variable domain is KAGVTQTPRYLIKTRGQQVTLSCSPISGHRSVSWYQQTPGQGLQFLFEYFSETQRNKGNFPGRFSGRQFSNSRSEMNVSTLELGDSALYLCASSLVGGTSYEQYFGPGTRLTVT.